Below, 18 T cell receptor beta chains from the same sample are listed, as sequenced in a study of T cell repertoires in cytomegalovirus infection. The antigens of these receptors remain unknown. TCRdb ran MiXCR on the reads and lists one entry per CDR3 protein. The data show about 160,000 distinct CDR3 sequences, roughly a fifth seen once. This sample comprised CD8+ T cells from cultured PBMCs, obtained from culture after CMV antigen stimulation. The receptors shown here come from a human donor in good health (CMV status not recorded). Some clones in this sample may be carry-over from other donors' samples.

This sequence joins TRBV7-3 and TRBJ1-6; D is undetermined. This CDR3 is built from 16 residues. Trimming pared 1 base from V and 8 bases from J, leaving 15 bases between. Germline CDR1 is SGHTA and CDR2 is FQGTGA. CDR3 sequence reads: CASSLKGREGDSPLHF. DNA for the CDR3: TGTGCCAGCAGCTTAAAGGGCCGTGAGGGAGATTCACCCCTCCACTTT.

The V gene is TRBV9, the J gene TRBJ2-1, with 8 bases fitting TRBD2. Trimming cost V 3 bases and J 2 bases; bases outside gene matches: 7. CDR3 length equals 16 residues. CDR1 is SGDLS and CDR2 is YYNGEE in the germline V gene. DNA for the CDR3: TGTGCCAGCAGCGCTACTAGCGGCCCTCCCTACAATGAGCAGTTCTTC. Its translation is CASSATSGPPYNEQFF.

This clonotype turned up a few times. This chain connects TRBV6-1 to TRBJ1-2; tentatively, D is TRBD1 (5 bases). The length of the CDR3 is 9 residues. Trimming took off 8 bases at V and 13 bases at J, with 11 bases between the two ends. Germline CDR1 MNHNS, CDR2 SASEGT. The chain's CDR3 is CASARTSTF. The CDR3 DNA reads TGTGCCAGCGCGCGGACATCCACCTTC.

The CDR3, as DNA: TGTGCCAGCCTCCATAGACCGATCAACACTGAAGCTTTCTTT. Its translation: CASLHRPINTEAFF. J is TRBJ1-1 and V is TRBV6-1; the D is unclear. Trimming stripped 8 bases from V and 2 bases from J, with 15 bases between. Looked up from germline, CDR1 is MNHNS and CDR2 is SASEGT. The CDR3 runs to 14 residues.

This clonotype was detected a few times. The chain recombines TRBV7-9 with TRBJ1-1; 7 nucleotides match TRBD1. In germline, CDR1 is SEHNR, CDR2 FQNEAQ (reference sequence). The V segment lost 4 bases and the J segment 1 base; nucleotides outside the gene matches: 6. This CDR3 is built from 15 residues. CDR3 nucleotide sequence: TGTGCCAGCAGCTCCCGGGACAGCCAGAACACTGAAGCTTTCTTT. This codes for CASSSRDSQNTEAFF.

This clonotype was recorded a few times. The genes are TRBV6-1 and TRBJ2-5; D may be TRBD1 (6 bases). This CDR3 is 12 amino acids long. The germline V and J ends were trimmed by 2 bases and 5 bases, with 6 bases remaining between them. Germline CDR1 MNHNS, CDR2 SASEGT. The CDR3 coding sequence is TGTGCCAGCAGTGAAAGGGGGGAGACCCAGTACTTC. As protein: CASSERGETQYF.

The genes are TRBV7-2 and TRBJ2-3; D call uncertain. V lost 3 bases and J 0 bases, leaving 10 bases between the germline ends. The CDR3 sequence is 15 residues long. CDR1 is SGHTA, CDR2 FQGNSA, per germline. The CDR3 loop is CASSLLPGSTDTQYF. The DNA of the CDR3 is TGTGCCAGCAGCTTGTTGCCGGGTAGCACAGATACGCAGTATTTT.

The chain has TRBV6-2 or TRBV6-3 and TRBJ1-5; D call uncertain. This CDR3 spans 14 amino acids. Per the germline V gene, CDR1 is MNHEY and CDR2 is SVGEGT. Trimming removed 4 bases from V and 0 bases from J, with 7 bases in between. CDR3 sequence reads: CASSFPFSNQPQHF. CDR3 coding DNA: TGTGCCAGCAGTTTCCCATTTAGCAATCAGCCCCAGCATTTT.

The table lists this clonotype with a few counts. The chain links TRBV7-9 to TRBJ1-4; 7 nucleotides line up with TRBD1. CDR3 length: 14 amino acids. J gave up 5 bases and V 5 bases, and 5 bases lay outside the gene matches. In germline, CDR1 is SEHNR, CDR2 FQNEAQ (reference sequence). Here the CDR3 reads CASSIGTANEKLFF. The CDR3, as DNA: TGTGCCAGCAGCATCGGGACAGCAAATGAAAAACTGTTTTTT.

This sequence joins TRBV7-2 and TRBJ1-1, with D maybe TRBD1 (6 bases). The CDR3 runs to 13 residues. Trimming removed 8 bases at V and 5 bases at J, with 15 bases between. Germline V lookup: CDR1 SGHTA, CDR2 FQGNSA. CDR3 region: CASASGAQTEAFF. For the CDR3, the DNA is TGTGCCAGCGCCTCGGGGGCGCAGACTGAAGCTTTCTTT. The whole variable domain, remainder taken from reference TRBV7-2 and TRBJ1-1, is GAGVSQSPSNKVTEKGKDVELRCDPISGHTALYWYRQSLGQGLEFLIYFQGNSAPDKSGLPSDRFSAERTGGSVSTLTIQRTQQEDSAVYLCASASGAQTEAFFGQGTRLTVV.

The chain uses TRBV19 and TRBJ2-5; the match to TRBD1 covers 7 bases. Germline CDR1 is LNHDA and CDR2 is SQIVND (reference sequence). This CDR3 is 14 amino acids long. The V gene end was trimmed by 8 bases and the J gene end by 4 bases; junction bases not matched to a gene: 10. Here the CDR3 DNA reads TGTGCCAGTGGACCGACAGGGTCAGCAGAGACCCAGTACTTC. Protein: CASGPTGSAETQYF.

The gene calls are TRBV19 and TRBJ2-7, with 8 bases aligning to TRBD1. The CDR3 has 14 amino acids. With 3 bases clipped from V and 3 bases from J, the junction kept 4 bases outside the gene matches. Per germline, CDR1 LNHDA and CDR2 SQIVND (reference sequence). The CDR3 DNA reads as TGTGCCAGTAGTATTGGGACAGGTGACTACGAGCAGTACTTC. This sequence encodes CASSIGTGDYEQYF. The complete variable domain, with remaining parts taken from reference TRBV19 and TRBJ2-7, reads DGGITQSPKYLFRKEGQNVTLSCEQNLNHDAMYWYRQDPGQGLRLIYYSQIVNDFQKGDIAEGYSVSREKKESFPLTVTSAQKNPTAFYLCASSIGTGDYEQYFGPGTRLTVT.

The genes are TRBV7-9 and TRBJ2-3; 10 bases match TRBD2. CDR3 length: 16 residues. CDR1 SEHNR and CDR2 FQNEAQ come from the germline V gene (reference sequence). The J segment lost 6 bases and the V segment lost 4 bases, leaving 10 bases of the junction unmatched. The CDR3 reads CASSSPAGGPRDTQYF. Here the CDR3 DNA reads TGTGCCAGCAGCTCCCCAGCGGGGGGGCCAAGGGATACGCAGTATTTT.

The gene calls are TRBV4-1 and TRBJ1-1; D might be TRBD1 (5 bases). This CDR3 comprises 15 residues. V shed 0 bases and J shed 3 bases, with 11 bases lying between them. CDR1 MGHRA and CDR2 YSYEKL come from the germline V gene. For the CDR3, the DNA is TGCGCCAGCAGCCAAGATCCAGGGTTGGACACTGAAGCTTTCTTT. Translated, it gives CASSQDPGLDTEAFF.

This clonotype was observed a few times. The rearrangement uses TRBV7-6 and TRBJ1-4; D is perhaps TRBD1 (5 bases). Germline V lookup: CDR1 SGHVS, CDR2 FNYEAQ. The CDR3 runs to 15 residues. Trimming shortened V by 1 base and J by 8 bases, and 14 bases separated the two germline ends. This CDR3 is CASSLDDSQEEKLFF. CDR3 DNA: TGTGCCAGCAGCTTAGATGACAGTCAAGAGGAAAAACTGTTTTTT.

This sequence joins TRBV10-2 and TRBJ1-2; the D is unclear. The CDR3 extends over 14 amino acids. Germline CDR1 is WSHSY and CDR2 is SAAADI. Trimming removed 6 bases at V and 3 bases at J, with 14 bases between. DNA for the CDR3: TGCGCCAGCAGCTCCACAGTAATCTACTATGGCTACACCTTC. Its protein product is CASSSTVIYYGYTF.

This clonotype was counted only a few times. As DNA, the CDR3 is TGTGCCAGCAGCCCCGGGGCGGAGCCTTACGAGCAGTACTTC. This encodes CASSPGAEPYEQYF. This sequence joins TRBV12-3 or TRBV12-4 and TRBJ2-7, with D perhaps TRBD1 or TRBD2 (5 bases each). Between the trimmed V and J ends, which lost 6 bases and 4 bases, there was a span of 16 bases. There are 14 residues in the CDR3.

This clonotype came up a few times. The chain couples TRBV7-2 to TRBJ2-5; TRBD2 agrees at 11 bases. V lost 3 bases and J lost 5; bases outside the gene matches: 8. This CDR3 region has 16 residues. The germline V gene encodes CDR1 SGHTA and CDR2 FQGNSA. In DNA form, the CDR3 reads TGTGCCAGCAGCTTGCAGACTAGCGGGGTGGGGGAGACCCAGTACTTC. Its translation is CASSLQTSGVGETQYF.